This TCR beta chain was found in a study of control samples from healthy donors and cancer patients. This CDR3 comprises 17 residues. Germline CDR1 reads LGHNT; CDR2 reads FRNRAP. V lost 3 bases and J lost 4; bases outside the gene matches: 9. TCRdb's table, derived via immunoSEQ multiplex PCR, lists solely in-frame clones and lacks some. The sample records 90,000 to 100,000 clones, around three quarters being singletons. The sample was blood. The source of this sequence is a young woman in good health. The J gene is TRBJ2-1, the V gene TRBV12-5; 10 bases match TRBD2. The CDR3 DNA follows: TGTGCTAGTGGTTTCCTGCGGAGCGGGGGGGTTTACAATGAGCAGTTCTTC. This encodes CASGFLRSGGVYNEQFF. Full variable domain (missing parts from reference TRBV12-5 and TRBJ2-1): DARVTQTPRHKVTEMGQEVTMRCQPILGHNTVFWYRQTMMQGLELLAYFRNRAPLDDSGMPKDRFSAEMPDATLATLKIQPSEPRDSAVYFCASGFLRSGGVYNEQFFGPGTRLTVL.